The 11 T cell receptor beta chains presented below share a single source sample, sequenced in a study of cytotoxic CD8 clonotypes in ibrutinib-treated CLL. Clones were sequenced by immunoSEQ multiplex PCR, and TCRdb holds only the in-frame ones, with some missing. Seen here are roughly 150,000 clones, over 65% observed once, and the top ten hold over 2%. Sequenced material: PBMCs, taken after 12 months of ibrutinib treatment. The origin of the receptors is a human donor with chronic lymphocytic leukemia.

In regard to this clone: Other DNA sequences in this specimen translate into the identical CDR3. The rearrangement uses TRBV18 and TRBJ2-7; TRBD1 might be the D (6 bases). Looked up from germline, CDR1 is KGHSH and CDR2 is LQKENI. There are 12 residues in the CDR3. V was pared by 3 bases and J by 4 bases, with 7 bases between. For the CDR3, the DNA is TGTGCCAGCTCACCTACAGGGTACGAGCAGTACTTC. This translates into CASSPTGYEQYF.

CDR3 in amino acids: CASSLSSGGNEQFF. Here the CDR3 DNA reads TGTGCCAGCAGCTTAAGTTCTGGTGGCAATGAGCAGTTCTTC. This chain uses TRBV7-2 with TRBJ2-1; D gene uncertain. The germline V gene has CDR1 SGHTA and CDR2 FQGNSA. The CDR3 has 14 amino acids. V was shortened by 2 bases and J by 6 bases, with 11 bases between the two germline ends. Variable domain in full (rest from reference TRBV7-2 and TRBJ2-1): GAGVSQSPSNKVTEKGKDVELRCDPISGHTALYWYRQSLGQGLEFLIYFQGNSAPDKSGLPSDRFSAERTGGSVSTLTIQRTQQEDSAVYLCASSLSSGGNEQFFGPGTRLTVL.

The chain is built from TRBV7-9 and TRBJ1-3; D possibly corresponds to TRBD1 (6 bases). This CDR3 region has 18 residues. With 1 base removed from V and 1 base from J, the gap between germline ends came to 17 bases. Germline V gives CDR1 SEHNR, CDR2 FQNEAQ (reference sequence). The CDR3 DNA reads as TGTGCCAGCAGCTTAGGTCAGGCGCAGGGGTTATCTGGAAACACCATATATTTT. Translation gives CASSLGQAQGLSGNTIYF.

The chain combines TRBV28 with TRBJ2-7; 7 bases align to TRBD1. V gave up 8 bases and J gave up 3 bases; unmatched junction bases: 10. The CDR3 has 14 amino acids. Germline CDR1 and CDR2: MDHEN and SYDVKM. The CDR3 here is CASLTPGQSYEQYF. CDR3 nucleotide sequence: TGTGCCAGCTTAACACCGGGACAGAGCTACGAGCAGTACTTC.

J is TRBJ1-6 and V is TRBV5-6; D remains ambiguous. CDR1 SGHDT and CDR2 YYEEEE come from the germline V gene. CDR3 length equals 14 residues. V lost 0 bases to trimming and J lost 11 bases, with 12 bases between them. CDR3 bases: TGTGCCAGCAGCTTGGGCCAGGCGGGCGCACCCCTCCACTTT. Translated, it gives CASSLGQAGAPLHF.

This chain joins TRBV9 and TRBJ2-3; 7 nucleotides agree with TRBD1. The CDR3 loop spans 16 amino acids. Trimming at V came to 4 bases and at J to 9 bases, leaving 17 bases not matched to a gene. Germline lookup yields CDR1 SGDLS and CDR2 YYNGEE. CDR3 protein: CASSPGDSLSRGTQYF. The CDR3 DNA is TGTGCCAGCAGCCCCGGGGACAGCCTAAGTCGAGGGACGCAGTATTTT.

The chain carries TRBV18 and TRBJ1-1; the match to TRBD1 covers 7 bases. The germline V gene has CDR1 KGHSH and CDR2 LQKENI. V shed 6 bases, J shed 1 base, and the junction held 11 bases outside the gene matches. This CDR3 has 16 amino acids. In DNA, the CDR3 is TGTGCCAGCTCTCCCCAGGAGGGACAGACGAACACTGAAGCTTTCTTT. Translation: CASSPQEGQTNTEAFF.

The chain is built from TRBV28 and TRBJ2-5; TRBD2 agrees at 8 bases. The closer fit of TRBJ2-7 to the DNA end suggests the J call may be wrong. Germline-derived CDR1 and CDR2 are MDHEN and SYDVKM. The CDR3 has 16 residues. The CDR3 protein is CASSLSPNSGGYEQYF. The CDR3 bases are TGTGCCAGCAGTTTATCCCCTAACAGCGGGGGCTACGAGCAGTACTTC.

The chain has TRBV2 and TRBJ1-1; D possibly corresponds to TRBD1 (5 bases). Trimming left V 6 bases short and J 3 bases short, with 8 bases between. Germline lookup yields CDR1 SNHLY and CDR2 FYNNEI. The CDR3 consists of 12 residues. CDR3 coding DNA: TGTGCCAGCAGAGGGGAGTACACTGAAGCTTTCTTT. This gives the protein CASRGEYTEAFF.

The rearrangement joins TRBV2 to TRBJ2-1; TRBD1 is a possible D gene (6 bases). Between the trimmed V and J ends, which lost 5 bases and 6 bases, there was a span of 17 bases. The CDR3 runs to 15 residues. Germline CDR1 SNHLY, CDR2 FYNNEI. The CDR3 nucleotides read TGTGCCAGCAGTCGTCGACAGGAGTTAATCAATGAGCAGTTCTTC. It encodes CASSRRQELINEQFF.

The chain carries TRBV7-2 and TRBJ2-2; TRBD1 might be the D (5 bases). The V end lost 1 base, the J end lost 5 bases, and 11 bases lay between the germline ends. The CDR3 has 15 residues. Germline V gene sequence: CDR1 SGHTA, CDR2 FQGNSA. CDR3 sequence reads: CASSLDGARTGELFF. In DNA form, the CDR3 reads TGTGCCAGCAGCTTAGATGGGGCCCGAACCGGGGAGCTGTTTTTT.